The clone carrying this TCR beta chain was observed many times. The record originates from a study of T cells in Graves' hyperthyroidism and ophthalmopathy. Trimming at V came to 3 bases and at J to 4 bases, leaving 8 bases not matched to a gene. Germline V gene sequence: CDR1 DFQATT, CDR2 SNEGSKA (reference sequence). This CDR3 spans 16 amino acids. RNA transcripts yielded amplified TCR beta CDR3 regions. First-round RT-PCR with HTBI primers amplified the TCR CDR3 region. In TCRdb, the multiplex PCR reads were re-called with MiXCR into one record per CDR3 protein. The table lists around 340,000 distinct CDR3 sequences, roughly 20% of them singletons.

This sequence was found in a woman aged 40 to 49 with Graves' ophthalmopathy. Source material: blood. The chain links TRBV20-1 to TRBJ2-5, with TRBD2 identical over 13 bases. The CDR3 loop reads CSASKWGLAGLETQYF. The CDR3 DNA sequence: TGCAGTGCTAGTAAATGGGGACTAGCGGGACTAGAGACCCAGTACTTC.